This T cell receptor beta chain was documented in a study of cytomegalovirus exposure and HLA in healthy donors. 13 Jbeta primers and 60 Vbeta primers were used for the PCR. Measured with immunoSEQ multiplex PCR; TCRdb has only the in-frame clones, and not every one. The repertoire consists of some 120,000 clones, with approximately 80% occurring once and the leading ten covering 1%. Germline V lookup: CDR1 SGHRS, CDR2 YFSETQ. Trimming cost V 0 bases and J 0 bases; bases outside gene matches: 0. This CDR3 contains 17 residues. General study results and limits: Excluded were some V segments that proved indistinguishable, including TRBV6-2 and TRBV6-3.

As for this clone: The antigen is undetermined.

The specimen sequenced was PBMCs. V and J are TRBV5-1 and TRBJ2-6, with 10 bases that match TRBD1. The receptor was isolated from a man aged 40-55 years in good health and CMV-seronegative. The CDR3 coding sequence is TGCGCCAGCAGCTTGGGGACAGGGGGCTCTGGGGCCAACGTCCTGACTTTC. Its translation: CASSLGTGGSGANVLTF. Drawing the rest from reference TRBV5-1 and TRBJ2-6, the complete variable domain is KAGVTQTPRYLIKTRGQQVTLSCSPISGHRSVSWYQQTPGQGLQFLFEYFSETQRNKGNFPGRFSGRQFSNSRSEMNVSTLELGDSALYLCASSLGTGGSGANVLTFGAGSRLTVL.